Listed below are T cell receptor beta chains from one sample, sequenced in a study of PD-L1 blockade in urothelial cancer. Data came from immunoSEQ multiplex PCR; TCRdb stores just in-frame clones and leaves some out. The data hold 90,000 or so clones, with around 91% observed a single time. Sequenced here: PBMCs, sampled around atezolizumab (anti-PD-L1) treatment. Receptors were obtained from a man aged 55 to 70 with urothelial cancer. Each CDR3 is given with its conserved first and last residue. D genes are given only for firm matches. Not all rows give a size; the values are once, few, many and, for expanded clones, a class.

CASSKALGQGHSYEQYF	TGTGCCAGCAGCAAAGCGCTGGGCCAGGGCCACTCCTACGAGCAGTACTTC	-	-	TRBV21-1	TRBJ2-7	17
CASSLGQGGTGELFF	TGTGCCAGCAGCTTAGGACAGGGTGGCACCGGGGAGCTGTTTTTT	-	TRBD1	TRBV6-1	TRBJ2-2	15
CASSLASGSSYEQYF	TGTGCCAGCAGCTTGGCTAGCGGGAGTTCCTACGAGCAGTACTTC	-	TRBD2	TRBV5-4	TRBJ2-7	15
CASSNFQETQYF	TGTGCCAGCAGTAACTTCCAAGAGACCCAGTACTTC	-	-	TRBV2	TRBJ2-5	12
CASSALKGLGGGYTF	TGTGCCAGCAGCGCTTTGAAGGGCCTCGGCGGGGGCTACACCTTC	-	-	TRBV9	TRBJ1-2	15
CASTVVAGGPGEQYF	TGTGCCAGCACCGTCGTAGCGGGAGGGCCGGGCGAGCAGTACTTC	-	TRBD2	TRBV7-2	TRBJ2-7	15
CASSMTGGYQPQHF	TGTGCCAGTAGTATGACAGGGGGCTATCAGCCCCAGCATTTT	-	TRBD1	TRBV19	TRBJ1-5	14
CASSVAGLDTDTQYF	TGTGCCAGCAGCGTAGCGGGACTTGACACAGATACGCAGTATTTT	-	TRBD2	TRBV11-2	TRBJ2-3	15
CASSKRGPGVRRQPQHF	TGTGCCAGCAGCAAAAGGGGGCCGGGAGTCAGGAGGCAGCCCCAGCATTTT	-	-	TRBV21-1	TRBJ1-5	17
CASSQDRRLADTDTQYF	TGTGCCAGCAGCCAAGATCGAAGACTAGCCGACACAGATACGCAGTATTTT	-	TRBD2	TRBV14	TRBJ2-3	17
CASSEDLLIDYGYTF	TGTGCCAGCAGTGAAGACCTCTTGATAGACTATGGCTACACCTTC	-	-	TRBV6-1	TRBJ1-2	15
CASRRAPSYGDTF	TGTGCCAGCAGGAGGGCCCCTTCCTATGGGGACACCTTC	-	-	TRBV27	TRBJ1-2	13
CASSLGGGGYEQYF	TGTGCCAGCAGCTTAGGAGGGGGCGGGTACGAGCAGTACTTC	-	TRBD1	TRBV11-2	TRBJ2-7	14
CASSTRTGAPNEKLFF	TGTGCCAGCAGCACACGGACAGGGGCACCTAATGAAAAACTGTTTTTT	few	TRBD1	TRBV5-5	TRBJ1-4	16
CASSHGTSGGAGANVLTF	TGTGCCAGCAGCCACGGGACTAGCGGGGGGGCTGGGGCCAACGTCCTGACTTTC	-	TRBD2	TRBV5-4	TRBJ2-6	18
CASSAAGLSGGNTGELFF	TGTGCCAGCAGCGCGGCCGGGCTTAGCGGGGGGAACACCGGGGAGCTGTTTTTT	-	TRBD2	TRBV9	TRBJ2-2	18
CASSQGTTSSYNEQFF	TGCGCCAGCAGCCAAGGGACTACCAGCTCCTACAATGAGCAGTTCTTC	once	-	TRBV4-3	TRBJ2-1	16
CASKELAGGSSYNEQFF	TGTGCCAGCAAGGAACTAGCGGGGGGAAGCTCCTACAATGAGCAGTTCTTC	-	TRBD2	TRBV7-9	TRBJ2-1	17
CASSQGVRALEQFF	TGTGCCAGCAGCCAGGGGGTCCGAGCGCTAGAGCAGTTCTTC	once	TRBD1	TRBV7-3	TRBJ2-1	14
CASRAGEGETQYF	TGTGCATCAAGGGCGGGAGAGGGTGAGACCCAGTACTTC	once	TRBD2	TRBV6-5	TRBJ2-5	13
CASTSTGSQETQYF	TGTGCCAGCACCTCGACAGGGTCACAAGAGACCCAGTACTTC	-	TRBD1	TRBV27	TRBJ2-5	14
CASSSQSGGETQYF	TGTGCCAGCAGCTCCCAAAGCGGGGGAGAGACCCAGTACTTC	-	TRBD2	TRBV7-2	TRBJ2-5	14
CASSIGQGLTGELFF	TGTGCCAGTAGTATAGGGCAGGGTTTAACCGGGGAGCTGTTTTTT	-	-	TRBV19	TRBJ2-2	15
CASSLRTGTGRSDTQYF	TGTGCCAGCAGCCTCCGAACCGGGACAGGGAGGTCAGATACGCAGTATTTT	few	TRBD1	TRBV11-3	TRBJ2-3	17